This T cell receptor beta chain stems from a study of response to subunit inactivated influenza vaccine. General observations from the study: It was the authors' suggestion that each seasonal influenza vaccination recruits few new T cells.

MiXCR was run by TCRdb on the RT-PCR reads, yielding one entry per CDR3 protein. The sample has fewer than 700,000 distinct CDR3 sequences, about an eighth seen once. This clonotype showed up many times. No antigen is known for it. With V trimmed by 5 bases and J by 3 bases, 12 bases remained unmatched. This CDR3 has 16 residues. Germline CDR1 is ENHRY and CDR2 is SYGVKD. This TCR came from a middle-aged man who received an inactivated influenza vaccine. The chain uses TRBV10-3 and TRBJ2-7; 8 bases agree with TRBD1. The source was PBMCs from blood, collected more than 35 days after vaccination. The CDR3 DNA reads as TGTGCCATCAGTTCGAAGCCGGGACAGGCGAACTACGAGCAGTACTTC. Translation gives CAISSKPGQANYEQYF.